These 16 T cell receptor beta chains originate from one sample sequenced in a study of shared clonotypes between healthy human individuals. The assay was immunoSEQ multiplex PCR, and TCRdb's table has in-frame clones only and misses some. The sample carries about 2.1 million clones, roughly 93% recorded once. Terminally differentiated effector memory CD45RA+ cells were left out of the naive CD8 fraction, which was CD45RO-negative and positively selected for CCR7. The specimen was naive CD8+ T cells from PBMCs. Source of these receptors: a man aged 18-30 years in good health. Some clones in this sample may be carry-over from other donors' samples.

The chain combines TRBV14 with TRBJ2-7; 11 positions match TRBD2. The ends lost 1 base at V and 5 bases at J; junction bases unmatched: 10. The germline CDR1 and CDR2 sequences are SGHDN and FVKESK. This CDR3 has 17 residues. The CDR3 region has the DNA TGTGCCAGCAGCCAAGGGGTCGAACTAGCGGGAGCCCACGAGCAGTACTTC. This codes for CASSQGVELAGAHEQYF.

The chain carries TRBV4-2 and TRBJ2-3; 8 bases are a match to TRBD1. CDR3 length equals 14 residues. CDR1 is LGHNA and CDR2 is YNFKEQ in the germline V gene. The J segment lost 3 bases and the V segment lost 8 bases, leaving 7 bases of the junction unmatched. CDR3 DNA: TGTGCCAGCGGACAGGGAGGTGGGACAGATACGCAGTATTTT. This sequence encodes CASGQGGGTDTQYF.

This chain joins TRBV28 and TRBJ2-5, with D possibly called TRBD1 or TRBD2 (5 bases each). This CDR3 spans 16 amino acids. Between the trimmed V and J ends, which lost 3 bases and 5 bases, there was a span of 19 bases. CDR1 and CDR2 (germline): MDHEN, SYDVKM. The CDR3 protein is CASSFQSLGDRETQYF. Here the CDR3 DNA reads TGTGCCAGCAGTTTTCAGTCATTGGGGGATCGGGAGACCCAGTACTTC. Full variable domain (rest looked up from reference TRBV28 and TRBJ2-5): DVKVTQSSRYLVKRTGEKVFLECVQDMDHENMFWYRQDPGLGLRLIYFSYDVKMKEKGDIPEGYSVSREKKERFSLILESASTNQTSMYLCASSFQSLGDRETQYFGPGTRLLVL.

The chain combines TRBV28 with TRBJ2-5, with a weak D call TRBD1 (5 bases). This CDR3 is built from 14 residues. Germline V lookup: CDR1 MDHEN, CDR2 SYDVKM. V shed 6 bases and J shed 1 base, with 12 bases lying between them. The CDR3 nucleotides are TGTGCCAGCAGACTCGACAGTCCCCAAGAGACCCAGTACTTC. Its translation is CASRLDSPQETQYF.

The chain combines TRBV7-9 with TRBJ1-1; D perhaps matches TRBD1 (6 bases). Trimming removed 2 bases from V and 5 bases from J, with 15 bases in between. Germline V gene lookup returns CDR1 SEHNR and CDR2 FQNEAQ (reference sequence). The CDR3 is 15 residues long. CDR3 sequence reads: CASSLPGALRTEAFF. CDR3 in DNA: TGTGCCAGCAGCTTACCAGGGGCCCTGAGGACTGAAGCTTTCTTT. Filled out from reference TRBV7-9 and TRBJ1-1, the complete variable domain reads DTGVSQNPRHKITKRGQNVTFRCDPISEHNRLYWYRQTLGQGPEFLTYFQNEAQLEKSRLLSDRFSAERPKGSFSTLEIQRTEQGDSAMYLCASSLPGALRTEAFFGQGTRLTVV.

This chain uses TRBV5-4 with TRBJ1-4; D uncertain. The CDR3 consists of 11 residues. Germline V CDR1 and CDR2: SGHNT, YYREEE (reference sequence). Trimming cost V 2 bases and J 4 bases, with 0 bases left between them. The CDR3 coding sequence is TGTGCCAGCAGCTTTAATGAAAAACTGTTTTTT. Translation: CASSFNEKLFF.

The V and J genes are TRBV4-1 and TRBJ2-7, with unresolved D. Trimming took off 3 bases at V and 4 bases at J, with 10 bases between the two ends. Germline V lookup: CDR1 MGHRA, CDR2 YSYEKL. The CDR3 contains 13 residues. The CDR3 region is CASSQNPLYEQYF. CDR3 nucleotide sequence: TGCGCCAGCAGCCAGAACCCCCTTTACGAGCAGTACTTC.

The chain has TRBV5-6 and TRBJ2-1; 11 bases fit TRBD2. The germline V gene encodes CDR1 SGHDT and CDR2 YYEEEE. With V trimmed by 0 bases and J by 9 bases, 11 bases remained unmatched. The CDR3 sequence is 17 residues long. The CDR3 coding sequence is TGTGCCAGCAGCTTGGGGAGGCTAGCGGGAGGATTGCTTGAGCAGTTCTTC. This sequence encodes CASSLGRLAGGLLEQFF.

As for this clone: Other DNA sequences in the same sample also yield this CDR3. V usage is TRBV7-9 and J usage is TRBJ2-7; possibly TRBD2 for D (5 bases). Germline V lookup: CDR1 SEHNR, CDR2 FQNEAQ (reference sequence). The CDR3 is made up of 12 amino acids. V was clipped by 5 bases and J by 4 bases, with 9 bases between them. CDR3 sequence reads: CASSGGLYEQYF. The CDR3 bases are TGTGCCAGCAGCGGAGGACTTTACGAGCAGTACTTC.

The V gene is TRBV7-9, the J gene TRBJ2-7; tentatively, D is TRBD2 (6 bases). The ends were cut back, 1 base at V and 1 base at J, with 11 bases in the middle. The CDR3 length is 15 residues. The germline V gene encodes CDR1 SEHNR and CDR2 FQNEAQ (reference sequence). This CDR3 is CASSLGAGPSYEQYF. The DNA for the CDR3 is TGTGCCAGCAGCTTAGGGGCGGGACCTTCCTACGAGCAGTACTTC.

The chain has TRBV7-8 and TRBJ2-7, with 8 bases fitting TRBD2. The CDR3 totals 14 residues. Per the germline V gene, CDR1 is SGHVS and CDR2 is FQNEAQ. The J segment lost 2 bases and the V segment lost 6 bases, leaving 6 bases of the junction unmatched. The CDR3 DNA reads TGTGCCAGCAGTTTCAGCGGGAGTCCCTACGAGCAGTACTTC. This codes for CASSFSGSPYEQYF. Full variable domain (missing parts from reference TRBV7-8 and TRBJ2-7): GAGVSQSPRYKVAKRGQDVALRCDPISGHVSLFWYQQALGQGPEFLTYFQNEAQLDKSGLPSDRFFAERPEGSVSTLKIQRTQQEDSAVYLCASSFSGSPYEQYFGPGTRLTVT.

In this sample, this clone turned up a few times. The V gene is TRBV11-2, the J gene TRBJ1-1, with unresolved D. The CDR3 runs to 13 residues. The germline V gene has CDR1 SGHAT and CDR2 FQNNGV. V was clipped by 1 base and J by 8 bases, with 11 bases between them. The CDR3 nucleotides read TGTGCCAGCAGCTTAGCGTCGGCAGTCGAAGCTTTCTTT. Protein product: CASSLASAVEAFF.

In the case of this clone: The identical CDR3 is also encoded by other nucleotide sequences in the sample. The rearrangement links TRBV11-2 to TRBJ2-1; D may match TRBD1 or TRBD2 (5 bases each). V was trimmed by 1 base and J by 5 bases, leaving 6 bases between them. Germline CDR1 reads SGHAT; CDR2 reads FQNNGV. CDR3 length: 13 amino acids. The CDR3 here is CASSLGGDNEQFF. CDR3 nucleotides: TGTGCCAGCAGCTTAGGAGGGGACAATGAGCAGTTCTTC.

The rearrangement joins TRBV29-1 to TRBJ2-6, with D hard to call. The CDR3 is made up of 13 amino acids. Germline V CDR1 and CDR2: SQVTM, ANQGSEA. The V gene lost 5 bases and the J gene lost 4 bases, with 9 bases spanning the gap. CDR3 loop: CSVMRPGANVLTF. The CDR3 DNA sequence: TGCAGCGTTATGAGACCCGGGGCCAACGTCCTGACTTTC.

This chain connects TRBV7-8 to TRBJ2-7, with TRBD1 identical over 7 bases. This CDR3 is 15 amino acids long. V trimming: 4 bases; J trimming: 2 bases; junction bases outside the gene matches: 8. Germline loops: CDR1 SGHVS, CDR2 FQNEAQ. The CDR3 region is CASSYTGELPYEQYF. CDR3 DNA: TGTGCCAGCAGCTACACAGGGGAACTACCCTACGAGCAGTACTTC.

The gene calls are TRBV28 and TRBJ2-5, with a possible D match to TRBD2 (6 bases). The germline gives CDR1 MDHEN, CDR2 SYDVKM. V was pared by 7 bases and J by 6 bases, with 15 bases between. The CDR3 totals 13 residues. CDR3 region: CASTPGLEKTQYF. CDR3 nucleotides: TGTGCCAGCACCCCGGGACTTGAAAAGACCCAGTACTTC.